These 14 T cell receptor beta chains originate from one sample sequenced in a study of T cell repertoires in cytomegalovirus infection. MiXCR, applied by TCRdb to the reads, yields one record per CDR3 protein. The repertoire holds some 800,000 distinct CDR3 sequences, with around a third as singletons. The antigens for these receptors are not known. The sequencing used cultured CD8+ T cells from PBMCs, collected from culture after CMV antigen stimulation. Receptors originate from a human donor in good health (CMV status not recorded). Some clones in this sample may be carry-over from other donors' samples.

V is TRBV4-1 and J is TRBJ2-2; possibly TRBD1 for D (5 bases). CDR1 is MGHRA, CDR2 YSYEKL, per germline. V lost 5 bases and J 5 bases, leaving 12 bases between the germline ends. The CDR3 length is 14 residues. CDR3 amino acids: CASSARQLTGELFF. CDR3 nucleotide sequence: TGCGCCAGCAGCGCCCGACAGTTAACCGGGGAGCTGTTTTTT.

The V call is TRBV27, the J call TRBJ2-1, with 9 bases lining up with TRBD1. After removal of 2 bases from V and 6 bases from J, the junction contained 5 bases not matched to a gene. Germline V gene sequence: CDR1 MNHEY, CDR2 SMNVEV (reference sequence). The CDR3 is 15 residues long. CDR3 residues: CASSLRDRASNEQFF. The CDR3 DNA reads TGTGCCAGCAGTTTAAGGGACAGGGCCTCCAATGAGCAGTTCTTC.

This clonotype turned up a few times. The genes are TRBV5-6 and TRBJ2-6; the match to TRBD1 covers 7 bases. CDR1 and CDR2 (germline): SGHDT, YYEEEE. V trimming: 6 bases; J trimming: 0 bases; junction bases outside the gene matches: 6. CDR3 length: 16 amino acids. Here the CDR3 DNA reads TGTGCCAGCATCCCCGGGACAGACTCTGGGGCCAACGTCCTGACTTTC. Its protein product is CASIPGTDSGANVLTF.

This clonotype has just a few counts. CDR3 bases: TGTGCCAGCGGTGTTGCCATCGGGAGCAATCAGCCCCAGCATTTT. Amino acids: CASGVAIGSNQPQHF. The rearrangement uses TRBV6-1 and TRBJ1-5; no clear D. This CDR3 has 15 residues. Trimming shortened V by 8 bases and J by 1 base, and 15 bases separated the two germline ends. From germline, CDR1 is MNHNS and CDR2 SASEGT.

V and J are TRBV13 and TRBJ2-1, with D unclear. The CDR3 extends over 15 amino acids. Per the germline V gene, CDR1 is PRHDT and CDR2 is FYEKMQ (reference sequence). The V end lost 5 bases, the J end lost 6 bases, and 17 bases lay between the germline ends. The CDR3 DNA follows: TGTGCCAGCAGCACCTACAGTCCGGTACGCAATGAGCAGTTCTTC. Protein sequence: CASSTYSPVRNEQFF.

The V gene is TRBV6-5, the J gene TRBJ2-5; TRBD2 might be the D (5 bases). Germline CDR1 MNHEY, CDR2 SVGAGI. The CDR3 has 16 amino acids. Trimming removed 2 bases from V and 5 bases from J, with 18 bases in between. CDR3 sequence reads: CASSYGPTTLGETQYF. The CDR3 DNA sequence: TGTGCCAGCAGTTACGGCCCGACTACCCTAGGGGAGACCCAGTACTTC.

V is TRBV7-6 and J is TRBJ2-3, with unresolved D. Germline CDR1 is SGHVS and CDR2 is FNYEAQ. The CDR3 consists of 14 residues. The V end lost 3 bases, the J end lost 2 bases, and 9 bases lay between the germline ends. For the CDR3, the DNA is TGTGCCAGCAGCTTCGGAACCGACACAGATACGCAGTATTTT. Protein: CASSFGTDTDTQYF.

A note on this clonotype: One junction end disagrees with the germline gene, perhaps due to a read error. V and J are TRBV28 and TRBJ1-3; D might be TRBD1 (5 bases). Germline lookup yields CDR1 MDHEN and CDR2 SYDVKM. CDR3 length: 15 residues. CDR3 nucleotide sequence: TGTGCCAGCAGCTTATTCCGGACAACTGGAAACACCATATATTTT. This translates into CASSLFRTTGNTIYF.

This clonotype appeared many times. V usage is TRBV25-1 and J usage is TRBJ2-5, with 7 bases lining up with TRBD1. This CDR3 contains 17 residues. V dropped 3 bases and J dropped 4; count of bases not matched to a gene: 14. The V gene's germline CDR1 is MGHDK and CDR2 SYGVNS. The CDR3 DNA is TGTGCCAGCAGTGATAGGGTTGGACAGGCCGCGTCAGAGACCCAGTACTTC. Protein sequence: CASSDRVGQAASETQYF.

A note on this clonotype: The junction does not match germline at one end; this may be a read error. V usage is TRBV29-1 and J usage is TRBJ1-2; D may be TRBD1 (5 bases). CDR1 is SQVTM and CDR2 is ANQGSEA in the germline V gene. CDR3 length: 12 residues. CDR3 sequence (DNA): TGTAGCGGCATCGACAGTTACTATGGCTACACCTTC. Amino acids: CSGIDSYYGYTF.

There are a few counts of this clonotype. The V gene is TRBV27, the J gene TRBJ1-5, with a possible D match to TRBD1 (5 bases). Germline-derived CDR1 and CDR2 are MNHEY and SMNVEV (reference sequence). CDR3 length equals 16 residues. V lost 5 bases to trimming and J lost 0 bases, with 14 bases between them. The CDR3 DNA is TGTGCCAGCAGTCCTCTCGGGGGTAATAGCAATCAGCCCCAGCATTTT. This encodes CASSPLGGNSNQPQHF.

The chain uses TRBV12-3 or TRBV12-4 and TRBJ1-5; no reliable D call. Trimming removed 2 bases at V and 5 bases at J, with 10 bases between. The CDR3 has 14 residues. The CDR3 sequence: CASSLIGFYQPQHF. The CDR3 coding sequence is TGTGCCAGCAGTTTAATCGGTTTTTATCAGCCCCAGCATTTT.

This clonotype has a single count. The chain uses TRBV6-5 and TRBJ2-2; no clear D. Germline CDR1 MNHEY, CDR2 SVGAGI. V lost 6 bases, J lost 7 bases, and 9 bases lay in between. The CDR3 runs 12 residues. CDR3 DNA sequence: TGTGCCAGCAGCCAATTTGTCGGGGAGCTGTTTTTT. Translating it yields CASSQFVGELFF.

The V gene is TRBV19, the J gene TRBJ2-1; D unclear. Germline-derived CDR1 and CDR2 are LNHDA and SQIVND (reference sequence). Trimming cost V 2 bases and J 0 bases, with 11 bases left between them. There are 16 residues in the CDR3. This CDR3 reads CASSISDSSSYNEQFF. For the CDR3, the DNA is TGTGCCAGTAGTATAAGCGACTCCAGCTCCTACAATGAGCAGTTCTTC.